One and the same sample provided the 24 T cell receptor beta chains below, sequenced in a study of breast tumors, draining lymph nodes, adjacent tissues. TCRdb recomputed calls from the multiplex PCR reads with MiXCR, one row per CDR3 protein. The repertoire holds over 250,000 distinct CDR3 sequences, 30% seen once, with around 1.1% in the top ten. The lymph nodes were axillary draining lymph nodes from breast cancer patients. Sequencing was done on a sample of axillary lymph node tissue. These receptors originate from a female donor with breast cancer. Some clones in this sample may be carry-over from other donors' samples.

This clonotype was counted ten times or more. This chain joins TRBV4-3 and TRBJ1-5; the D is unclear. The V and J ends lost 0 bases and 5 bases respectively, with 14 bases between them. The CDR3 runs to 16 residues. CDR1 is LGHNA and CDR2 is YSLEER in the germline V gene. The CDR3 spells CASSQEARVWDQPQHF. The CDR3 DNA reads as TGCGCCAGCAGCCAAGAGGCCCGGGTATGGGATCAGCCCCAGCATTTT.

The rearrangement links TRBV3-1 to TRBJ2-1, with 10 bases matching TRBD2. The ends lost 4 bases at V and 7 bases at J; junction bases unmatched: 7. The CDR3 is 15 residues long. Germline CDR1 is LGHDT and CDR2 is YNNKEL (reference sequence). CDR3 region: CASSRSSGRDNEQFF. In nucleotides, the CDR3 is TGTGCCAGCAGCCGATCTAGCGGGAGAGATAATGAGCAGTTCTTC.

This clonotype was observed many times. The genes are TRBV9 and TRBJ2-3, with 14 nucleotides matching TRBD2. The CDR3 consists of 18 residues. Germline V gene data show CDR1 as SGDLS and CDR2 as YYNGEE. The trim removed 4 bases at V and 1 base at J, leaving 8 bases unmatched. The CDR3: CASSPRLAGGPRTDTQYF. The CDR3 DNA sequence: TGTGCCAGCAGCCCCCGACTAGCGGGAGGGCCTCGCACAGATACGCAGTATTTT.

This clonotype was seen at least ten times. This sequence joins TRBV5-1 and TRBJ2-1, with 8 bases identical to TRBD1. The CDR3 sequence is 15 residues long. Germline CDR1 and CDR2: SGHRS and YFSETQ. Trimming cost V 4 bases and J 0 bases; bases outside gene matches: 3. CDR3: CASSPGQGSYNEQFF. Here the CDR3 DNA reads TGCGCCAGCAGCCCCGGACAGGGCTCCTACAATGAGCAGTTCTTC.

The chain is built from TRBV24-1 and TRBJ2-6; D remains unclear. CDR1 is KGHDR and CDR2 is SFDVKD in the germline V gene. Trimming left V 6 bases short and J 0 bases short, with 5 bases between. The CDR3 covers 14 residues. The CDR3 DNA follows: TGTGCCACCAGTTTATCCTCTGGGGCCAACGTCCTGACTTTC. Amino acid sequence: CATSLSSGANVLTF.

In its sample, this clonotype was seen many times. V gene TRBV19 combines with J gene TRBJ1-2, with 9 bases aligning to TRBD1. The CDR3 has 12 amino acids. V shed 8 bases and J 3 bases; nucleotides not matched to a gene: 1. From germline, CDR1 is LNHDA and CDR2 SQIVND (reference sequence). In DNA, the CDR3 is TGTGCCAGTTGGGACAGGGACTATGGCTACACCTTC. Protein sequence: CASWDRDYGYTF.

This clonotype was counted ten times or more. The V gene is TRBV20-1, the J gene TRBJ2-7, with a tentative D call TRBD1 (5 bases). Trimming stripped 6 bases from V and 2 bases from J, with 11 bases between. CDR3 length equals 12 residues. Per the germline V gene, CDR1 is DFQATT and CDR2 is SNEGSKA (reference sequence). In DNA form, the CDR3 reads TGCAGTGCGCCAGGGTTAACCTACGAGCAGTACTTC. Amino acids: CSAPGLTYEQYF.

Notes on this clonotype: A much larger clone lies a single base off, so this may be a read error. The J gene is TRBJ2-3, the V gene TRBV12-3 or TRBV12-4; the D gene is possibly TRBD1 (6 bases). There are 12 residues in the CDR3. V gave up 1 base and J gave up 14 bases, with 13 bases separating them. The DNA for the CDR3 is TGTGCCAGCAGTTTAGTGGGCCAGGGGCGGTATTTT. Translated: CASSLVGQGRYF.

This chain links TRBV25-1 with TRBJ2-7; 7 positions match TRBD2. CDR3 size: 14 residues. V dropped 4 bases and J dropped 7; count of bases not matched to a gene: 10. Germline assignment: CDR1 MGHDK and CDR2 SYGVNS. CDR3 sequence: CASSASDGGGEQYF. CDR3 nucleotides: TGTGCCAGCAGTGCTAGCGATGGCGGGGGTGAGCAGTACTTC.

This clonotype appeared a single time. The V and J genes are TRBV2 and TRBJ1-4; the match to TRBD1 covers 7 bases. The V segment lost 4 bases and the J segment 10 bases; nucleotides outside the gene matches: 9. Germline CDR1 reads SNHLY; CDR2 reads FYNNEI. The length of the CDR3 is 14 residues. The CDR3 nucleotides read TGTGCCAGCAGTGCAGGGGGGCTTGGGAGAAAACTGTTTTTT. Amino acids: CASSAGGLGRKLFF. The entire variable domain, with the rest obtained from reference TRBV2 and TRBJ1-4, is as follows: EPEVTQTPSHQVTQMGQEVILRCVPISNHLYFYWYRQILGQKVEFLVSFYNNEISEKSEIFDDQFSVERPDGSNFTLKIRSTKLEDSAMYFCASSAGGLGRKLFFGSGTQLSVL.

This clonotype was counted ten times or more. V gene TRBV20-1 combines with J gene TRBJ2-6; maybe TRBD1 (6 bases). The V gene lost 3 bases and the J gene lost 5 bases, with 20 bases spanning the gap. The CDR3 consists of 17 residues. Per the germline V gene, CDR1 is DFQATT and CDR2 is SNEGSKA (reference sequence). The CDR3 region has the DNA TGCAGTGCTAGTCGTCCAGGGGAAATTTCTAGGGCCAACGTCCTGACTTTC. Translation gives CSASRPGEISRANVLTF.

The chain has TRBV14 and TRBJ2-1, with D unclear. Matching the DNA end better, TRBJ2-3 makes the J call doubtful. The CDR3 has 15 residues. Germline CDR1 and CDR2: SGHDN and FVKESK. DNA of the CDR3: TGTGCCAGCAGCCAGAGGCAGAGGTCCTACAATGAGCAGTATTTT. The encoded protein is CASSQRQRSYNEQYF.

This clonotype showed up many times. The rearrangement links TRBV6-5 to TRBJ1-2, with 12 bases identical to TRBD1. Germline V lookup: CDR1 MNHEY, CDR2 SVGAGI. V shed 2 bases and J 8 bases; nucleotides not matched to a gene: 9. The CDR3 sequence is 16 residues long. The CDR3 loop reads CASSYTGTGGKGGYTF. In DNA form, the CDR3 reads TGTGCCAGCAGTTACACCGGGACAGGGGGCAAGGGGGGCTACACCTTC.

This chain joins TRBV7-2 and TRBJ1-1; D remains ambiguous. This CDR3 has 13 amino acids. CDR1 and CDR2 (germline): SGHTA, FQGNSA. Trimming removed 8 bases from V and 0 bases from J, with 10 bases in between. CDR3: CASSVSLNTEAFF. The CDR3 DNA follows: TGTGCCAGCTCAGTTTCTCTGAACACTGAAGCTTTCTTT.

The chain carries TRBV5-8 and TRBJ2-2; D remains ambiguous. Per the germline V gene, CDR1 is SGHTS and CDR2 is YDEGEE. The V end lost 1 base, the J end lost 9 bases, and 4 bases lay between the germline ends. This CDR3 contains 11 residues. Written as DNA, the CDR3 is TGTGCCAGCAGCTTGTCGTGGGAGCTGTTTTTT. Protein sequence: CASSLSWELFF.

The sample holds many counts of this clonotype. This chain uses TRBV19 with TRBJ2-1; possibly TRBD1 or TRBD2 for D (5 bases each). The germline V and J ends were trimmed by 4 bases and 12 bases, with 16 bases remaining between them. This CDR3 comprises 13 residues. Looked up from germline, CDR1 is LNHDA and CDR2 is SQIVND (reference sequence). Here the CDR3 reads CASSTGTGTVQFF. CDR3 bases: TGTGCCAGTAGTACGGGGACGGGAACGGTGCAGTTCTTC.

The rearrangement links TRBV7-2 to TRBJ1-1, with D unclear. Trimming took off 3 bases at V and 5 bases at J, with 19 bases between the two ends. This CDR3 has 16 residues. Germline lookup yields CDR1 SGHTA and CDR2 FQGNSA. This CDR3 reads CASSFLREGRGTEAFF. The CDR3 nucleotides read TGTGCCAGCAGCTTTCTCCGCGAAGGGCGGGGAACTGAAGCTTTCTTT.

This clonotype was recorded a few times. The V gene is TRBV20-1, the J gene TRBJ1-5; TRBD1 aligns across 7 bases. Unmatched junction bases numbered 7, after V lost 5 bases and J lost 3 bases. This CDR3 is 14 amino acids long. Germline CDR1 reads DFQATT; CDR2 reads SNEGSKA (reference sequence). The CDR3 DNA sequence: TGCAGTGCTCCCAGACAGGGCGTCAATCAGCCCCAGCATTTT. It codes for CSAPRQGVNQPQHF.

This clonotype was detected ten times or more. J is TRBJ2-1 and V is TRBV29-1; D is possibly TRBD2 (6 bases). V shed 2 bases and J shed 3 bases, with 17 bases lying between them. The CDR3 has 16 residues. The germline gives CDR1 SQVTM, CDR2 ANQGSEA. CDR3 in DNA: TGCAGCGTTGAAAGAATCGGGAGTAGCCGCTACAATGAGCAGTTCTTC. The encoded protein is CSVERIGSSRYNEQFF.

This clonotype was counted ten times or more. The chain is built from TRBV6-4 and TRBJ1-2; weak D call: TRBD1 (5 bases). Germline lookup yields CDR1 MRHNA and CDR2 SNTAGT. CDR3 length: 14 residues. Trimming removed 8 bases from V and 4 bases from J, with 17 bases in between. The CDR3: CASENLLQAYGYTF. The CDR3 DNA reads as TGTGCCAGCGAGAACTTACTACAGGCCTATGGCTACACCTTC.

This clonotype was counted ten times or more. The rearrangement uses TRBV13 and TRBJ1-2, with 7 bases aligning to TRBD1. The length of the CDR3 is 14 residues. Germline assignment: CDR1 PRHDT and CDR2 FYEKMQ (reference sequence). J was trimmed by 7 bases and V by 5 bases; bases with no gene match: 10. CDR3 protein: CASSASRTGVGYTF. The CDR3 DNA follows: TGTGCCAGCAGCGCGTCACGCACAGGGGTTGGCTACACCTTC.

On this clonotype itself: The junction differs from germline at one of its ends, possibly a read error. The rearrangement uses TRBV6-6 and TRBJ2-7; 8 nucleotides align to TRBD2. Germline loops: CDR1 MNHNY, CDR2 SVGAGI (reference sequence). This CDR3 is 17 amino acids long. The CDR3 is CASSHSASGLSSYEQYF. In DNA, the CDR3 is TGTGCCAGCAGTCACTCGGCTAGCGGGCTTAGCTCCTACGAGCAGTACTTC.

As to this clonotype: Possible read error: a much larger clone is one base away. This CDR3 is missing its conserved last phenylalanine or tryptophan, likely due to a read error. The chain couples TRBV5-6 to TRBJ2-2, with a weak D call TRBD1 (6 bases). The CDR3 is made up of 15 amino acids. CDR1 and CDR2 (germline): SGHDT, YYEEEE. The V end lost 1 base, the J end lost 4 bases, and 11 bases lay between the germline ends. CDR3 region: CASSLHGQTTGELFS. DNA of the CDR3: TGTGCCAGCAGCTTGCACGGACAGACCACCGGGGAGCTGTTTTCT.

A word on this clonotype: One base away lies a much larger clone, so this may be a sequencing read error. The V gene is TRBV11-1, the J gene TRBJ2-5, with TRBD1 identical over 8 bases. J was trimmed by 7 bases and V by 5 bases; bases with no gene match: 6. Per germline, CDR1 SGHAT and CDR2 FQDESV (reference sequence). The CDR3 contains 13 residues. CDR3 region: CASSRDRGATQYF. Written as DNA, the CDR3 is TGTGCCAGCAGCCGAGACAGGGGAGCGACCCAGTACTTC.